This T cell receptor (beta chain) is from a study of T cell responses to AZD1222 COVID-19 vaccine. The study pooled second doses at about 4 or about 12 weeks. Sequencing used immunoSEQ multiplex PCR; TCRdb keeps in-frame clones, though not all of them. The data contain about 110,000 clones, around 88% of them singletons. The material sequenced was peripheral blood, taken 28 days after the second AZD1222 dose. The clonotype was recovered from an adult who received the AZD1222 COVID-19 vaccine.

The CDR3: CASSSAGSGSPLHF. The CDR3 bases are TGTGCCAGCAGCTCCGCGGGAAGTGGTTCACCCCTCCACTTT. The chain employs TRBV5-5 and TRBJ1-6; D uncertain. CDR3 size: 14 residues. Germline lookup yields CDR1 SGHKS and CDR2 YYEKEE (reference sequence). V was cut by 3 bases and J by 9 bases, with 13 bases left in between.